This T cell receptor (beta chain) was observed in a study of control samples from healthy donors and cancer patients. TCRdb's table, derived via immunoSEQ multiplex PCR, lists solely in-frame clones and lacks some. The sample gives over 85,000 clones, approximately 93% of which show up once; around 1.4% is in the top ten. There are 13 residues in the CDR3. Germline-derived CDR1 and CDR2 are MNHEY and SVGAGI. V lost 7 bases and J lost 5; bases outside the gene matches: 6. The sequence was collected from a woman in her thirties in good health. The V gene is TRBV6-5, the J gene TRBJ1-2, with 8 nucleotides matching TRBD1. The specimen was blood. DNA for the CDR3: TGTGCCAGCACCCCGGGACAGGTTTATGGCTACACCTTC. Amino acid sequence: CASTPGQVYGYTF.